Following are 2 T cell receptor beta chains from one sample sequenced in a study of T cell changes during pregnancy in multiple sclerosis. Measured with immunoSEQ multiplex PCR; TCRdb has only the in-frame clones, and not every one. The data hold 70,000 to 95,000 clones, with roughly 93% observed a single time. Sequencing used peripheral blood, obtained in the second trimester of pregnancy. Every receptor here comes from a female donor with multiple sclerosis, enrolled in a pregnancy study.

A single count supports this clone. This rearrangement joins TRBV21-1 to TRBJ2-7; the table's D call of TRBD1 was not tested on the DNA. TRBV21-1 is a recognized pseudogene. The CDR3 consists of 15 residues. The CDR3 sequence: CASSKRTGEPDEQYF. The DNA of the CDR3 is TGTGCCAGCAGCAAAAGGACAGGGGAACCGGACGAGCAGTACTTC.

This clone has a single count. The gene calls are TRBV14 and TRBJ2-1, with 13 positions matching TRBD2. CDR3 length equals 18 residues. The V gene end was trimmed by 4 bases and the J gene end by 10 bases; junction bases not matched to a gene: 16. Germline CDR1 and CDR2: SGHDN and FVKESK. The CDR3 DNA reads TGTGCCAGCAGCCCCTACCCCCTACTAGCGGGGGGGCCTGGGGAGCAGTTCTTC. It translates to CASSPYPLLAGGPGEQFF.